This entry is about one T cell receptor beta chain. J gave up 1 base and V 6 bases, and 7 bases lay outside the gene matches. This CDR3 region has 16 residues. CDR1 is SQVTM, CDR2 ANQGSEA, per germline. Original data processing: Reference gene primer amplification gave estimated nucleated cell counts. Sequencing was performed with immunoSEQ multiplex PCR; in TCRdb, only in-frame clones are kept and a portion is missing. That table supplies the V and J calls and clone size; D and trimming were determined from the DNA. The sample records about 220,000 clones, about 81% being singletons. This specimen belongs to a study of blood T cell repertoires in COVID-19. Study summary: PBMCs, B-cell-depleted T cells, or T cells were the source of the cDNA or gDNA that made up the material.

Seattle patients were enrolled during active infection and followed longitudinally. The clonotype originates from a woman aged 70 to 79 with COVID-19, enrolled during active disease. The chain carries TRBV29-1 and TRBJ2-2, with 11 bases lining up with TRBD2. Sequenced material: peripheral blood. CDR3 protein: CSVDALAGENTGELFF. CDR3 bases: TGCAGCGTCGACGCACTAGCGGGGGAGAACACCGGGGAGCTGTTTTTT.